These T cell receptor beta chains were read from a single sample in a study of graft-versus-host responses after intestinal transplantation. Method: immunoSEQ multiplex PCR; TCRdb's copy keeps in-frame clones and lacks some. The data contain around 110,000 clones, about nine tenths of them seen just once; the ten biggest clones take up about 0.18%. No antigen has been assigned to these receptors. The specimen comprised unstimulated CD4+ T cells sorted from spleen or lymph node cells, sampled before intestinal transplant. Every receptor here comes from a human donor who received an intestinal transplant. The CDR3 runs from the conserved cysteine through the conserved F or W. A D gene is named only where the DNA matches it firmly. The size entry is marked missing in some rows and otherwise reads once, few, many or a size class.

>TRBJ2-2|TRBD2|TRBV27|.
CASTPSGGANTGELFF
TGTGCCAGCACCCCATCGGGAGGGGCGAACACCGGGGAGCTGTTTTTT
>TRBJ1-2|.|TRBV6-6|.
CASSYGGGRGYTF
TGTGCCAGCAGTTACGGGGGGGGGAGAGGCTACACCTTC
>TRBJ1-2|TRBD1|TRBV29-1|.
CSVDRAYGYTF
TGCAGCGTGGACAGGGCCTATGGCTACACCTTC
>TRBJ2-5|TRBD1|TRBV19|.
CASSNTGGLETQYF
TGTGCCAGTAGTAACACAGGGGGCCTGGAGACCCAGTACTTC
>TRBJ2-1|TRBD2|TRBV28|.
CASRGWTSNYNEQFF
TGTGCCAGCAGGGGTTGGACTAGCAACTACAATGAGCAGTTCTTC
>TRBJ2-2|TRBD1|TRBV9|.
CASSVLGQAPRSTPRELFF
TGTGCCAGCAGCGTCCTAGGACAGGCGCCCCGGTCTACCCCCCGGGAGCTGTTTTTT
>TRBJ2-1|TRBD2|TRBV5-1|.
CASRNSGGPYNEQFF
TGCGCCAGCAGGAACAGCGGGGGACCGTACAATGAGCAGTTCTTC
>TRBJ2-3|.|TRBV4-2|.
CASSQDPRPRDTLTDTQYF
TGTGCCAGCAGCCAAGATCCGAGGCCCCGGGACACACTCACAGATACGCAGTATTTT
>TRBJ2-2|TRBD2|TRBV2|.
CASRLADANTGELFF
TGTGCCAGCCGACTAGCGGATGCGAACACCGGGGAGCTGTTTTTT
>TRBJ1-5|TRBD1|TRBV6-1|.
CASSELSPGTGGDQPQHF
TGTGCCAGCAGTGAATTATCCCCCGGGACAGGGGGGGACCAGCCCCAGCATTTT
>TRBJ1-2|.|TRBV5-1|few
CASSLVAGEYGYTF
TGCGCCAGCAGCTTGGTGGCAGGGGAGTATGGCTACACCTTC
>TRBJ2-3|.|TRBV5-4|.
CASSSVDTDTQYF
TGTGCCAGCAGCTCGGTTGACACAGATACGCAGTATTTT
>TRBJ1-2|TRBD1|TRBV7-9|.
CASSLGTGDYGYTF
TGTGCCAGCAGCTTAGGGACAGGGGACTATGGCTACACCTTC
>TRBJ1-6|.|TRBV19|.
CASSIDRDNSPLHF
TGTGCCAGTAGTATAGACAGGGATAATTCACCCCTCCACTTT
>TRBJ2-3|TRBD2|TRBV10-3|once
CAISDLTSGAADTQYF
TGTGCCATCAGTGATCTGACTAGCGGGGCAGCAGATACGCAGTATTTT
>TRBJ2-1|TRBD1|TRBV2|.
CASSPGQYNEQFF
TGTGCCAGCAGCCCGGGACAGTACAATGAGCAGTTCTTC
>TRBJ2-1|TRBD1|TRBV19|.
CASRVFGTGANEQFF
TGTGCCAGTAGGGTGTTCGGGACAGGGGCGAATGAGCAGTTCTTC
>TRBJ2-2|.|TRBV27|.
CASRDYLNTGELFF
TGTGCCAGCAGGGACTACCTCAACACCGGGGAGCTGTTTTTT
>TRBJ2-1|TRBD2|TRBV5-1|.
CASSLAGAGGHNEQFF
TGCGCCAGCAGCTTGGCGGGAGCGGGGGGGCACAATGAGCAGTTCTTC
>TRBJ1-3|.|TRBV6-1|.
CASSESLVGGRNTIYF
TGTGCCAGCAGCGAAAGCCTCGTCGGGGGGCGAAACACCATATATTTT
>TRBJ1-2|.|TRBV27|.
CASSTGNYGYTF
TGTGCCAGCAGCACAGGAAACTATGGCTACACCTTC
>TRBJ1-2|.|TRBV18|.
CASSPQPLTNYGYTF
TGTGCCAGCTCACCCCAACCTCTAACGAACTATGGCTACACCTTC
>TRBJ2-4|.|TRBV28|.
CASSWAWDIQYF
TGTGCCAGCAGTTGGGCGTGGGACATTCAGTACTTC
>TRBJ1-1|TRBD1|TRBV10-1|.
CASSESTGKTEAFF
TGCGCCAGCAGTGAGTCGACAGGGAAGACTGAAGCTTTCTTT
>TRBJ1-1|.|TRBV5-1|.
CVSSFSNTEAFF
TGCGTCAGCAGCTTCTCGAACACTGAAGCTTTCTTT
>TRBJ1-4|.|TRBV6-1|.
CASKSSANEKLFF
TGTGCCAGCAAAAGTTCGGCTAATGAAAAACTGTTTTTT
>TRBJ1-4|TRBD1|TRBV5-1|.
CASSWGDRDHEKLFF
TGCGCCAGCAGCTGGGGGGACAGGGACCATGAAAAACTGTTTTTT
>TRBJ2-2|.|TRBV28|once
CASSLLRRGQGSTGELFF
TGTGCCAGCAGTTTATTAAGGCGTGGGCAGGGGAGCACCGGGGAGCTGTTTTTT
>TRBJ2-3|.|TRBV7-2|.
CASSPGHRTQYF
TGTGCCAGCAGCCCCGGACATCGAACGCAGTATTTT
>TRBJ2-1|TRBD2|TRBV13|.
CASSLAVGLAGYNEQFF
TGTGCCAGCAGCTTAGCGGTGGGACTAGCGGGGTACAATGAGCAGTTCTTC
>TRBJ1-5|TRBD1|TRBV19|.
CASSPQGASSNQPQHF
TGTGCCAGTAGTCCTCAGGGGGCAAGTAGCAATCAGCCCCAGCATTTT
>TRBJ2-5|.|TRBV7-2|.
CASSYSPLVKETQYF
TGTGCCAGCAGCTATTCCCCACTAGTGAAAGAGACCCAGTACTTC
>TRBJ1-1|.|TRBV29-1|.
CSVGGRTGVKTEAFF
TGCAGCGTTGGGGGGAGGACGGGGGTTAAAACTGAAGCTTTCTTT
>TRBJ1-1|.|TRBV5-1|.
CASSLVSGFGTEAFF
TGCGCCAGCAGCTTGGTATCCGGGTTTGGGACTGAAGCTTTCTTT
>TRBJ1-2|.|TRBV5-1|.
CASSLDREGVYGYTF
TGCGCCAGCAGCTTGGATAGGGAAGGGGTGTATGGCTACACCTTC
>TRBJ2-4|.|TRBV18|.
CASSPGVDIQYF
TGTGCCAGCTCACCCGGGGTCGACATTCAGTACTTC
>TRBJ1-1|.|TRBV27|.
CASSFQQGEAFF
TGTGCCAGCAGTTTCCAGCAGGGTGAAGCTTTCTTT
>TRBJ1-2|TRBD1|TRBV5-6|.
CASSWGRGPDGYTF
TGTGCCAGCAGCTGGGGCAGGGGGCCGGATGGCTACACCTTC
>TRBJ1-1|.|TRBV6-5|once
CASRALRGNTEAFF
TGTGCCAGCAGGGCCTTAAGGGGGAACACTGAAGCTTTCTTT
>TRBJ1-1|TRBD1|TRBV25-1|.
CASSEPGTGGTEAFF
TGTGCCAGCAGTGAACCGGGGACAGGGGGAACTGAAGCTTTCTTT
>TRBJ1-2|.|TRBV4-3|.
CASSQDRGTIRIYGYTF
TGCGCCAGCAGCCAAGATCGGGGGACCATACGAATCTATGGCTACACCTTC
>TRBJ2-5|.|TRBV18|.
CASSPPLGSRETQYF
TGTGCCAGCTCACCACCGTTAGGTTCTAGAGAGACCCAGTACTTC
>TRBJ1-4|.|TRBV9|.
CASSVGQLNEKLFF
TGTGCCAGCAGCGTCGGACAGCTTAATGAAAAACTGTTTTTT
>TRBJ1-6|.|TRBV7-2|.
CASSQRRREPLHF
TGTGCCAGCAGCCAACGACGACGGGAACCCCTCCACTTT
>TRBJ1-2|.|TRBV11-2|.
CASSLVGRGHYGYTF
TGTGCCAGCAGCTTAGTGGGCAGGGGCCACTATGGCTACACCTTC
>TRBJ2-3|.|TRBV30|.
CAWSDTGIAQYF
TGTGCCTGGAGTGATACAGGAATAGCGCAGTATTTT
>TRBJ2-7|TRBD2|TRBV27|.
CASSASAGGGLHYEQYF
TGTGCCAGCAGTGCCTCAGCCGGGGGGGGCCTCCACTACGAGCAGTACTTC
>TRBJ2-1|.|TRBV7-3|.
CASSVTPGLYNEQFF
TGTGCCAGCAGCGTCACACCGGGACTTTACAATGAGCAGTTCTTC
>TRBJ2-5|TRBD2|TRBV6-1|.
CASSDPWGGEGTQYF
TGTGCCAGCAGTGACCCTTGGGGGGGGGAGGGGACCCAGTACTTC
>TRBJ2-7|TRBD2|TRBV10-3|.
CAIRNLAGAAYEQYF
TGTGCCATCAGAAACCTAGCGGGAGCGGCCTACGAGCAGTACTTC
>TRBJ2-5|TRBD1|TRBV6-5|.
CASSLDRGGETQYF
TGTGCCAGCAGTTTAGACAGGGGTGGGGAGACCCAGTACTTC
>TRBJ1-3|.|TRBV2|.
CASSVVGLSGNTIYF
TGTGCCAGCAGTGTGGTTGGGCTCTCTGGAAACACCATATATTTT
>TRBJ1-5|.|TRBV15|.
CATSRGGGGLLVQPQHF
TGTGCCACCAGCAGAGGTGGGGGGGGACTTTTAGTTCAGCCCCAGCATTTT
>TRBJ2-5|TRBD2|TRBV2|.
CASAGTSGRMETQYF
TGTGCCAGCGCTGGGACTAGCGGGAGAATGGAGACCCAGTACTTC
>TRBJ2-4|.|TRBV20-1|.
CSATRADIQYF
TGCAGTGCTACTCGAGCGGACATTCAGTACTTC
>TRBJ2-7|.|TRBV5-1|.
CASSFPRSYEQYF
TGCGCCAGCAGCTTCCCTAGGTCCTACGAGCAGTACTTC